The source of this T cell receptor (beta chain) is a study of T cell responses to AZD1222 COVID-19 vaccine. Study-level results: Two AZD1222 doses significantly raised spike-specific TCR breadth and depth over controls. Females outnumbered males among donors, who were mostly white British; clonal diversity was possibly underestimated.

CDR1 and CDR2 (germline): MDHEN, SYDVKM. V was pared by 3 bases and J by 2 bases, with 8 bases between. The CDR3 runs 13 residues. A word on this clone: Its antigen is unidentified.

Clones were read by immunoSEQ multiplex PCR, and TCRdb kept only the in-frame ones, dropping some. Here the sample spans 170,000 or so clones, roughly 87% being singletons. The sequence was collected from an adult in good health. The rearrangement joins TRBV28 to TRBJ2-7; no clear D gene. This specimen consisted of peripheral blood, obtained on day 0 of AZD1222 vaccination. The CDR3 loop reads CASSLLQTYEQYF. The CDR3 DNA reads as TGTGCCAGCAGTTTGTTACAGACCTACGAGCAGTACTTC. The complete variable domain, with remaining parts taken from reference TRBV28 and TRBJ2-7, reads DVKVTQSSRYLVKRTGEKVFLECVQDMDHENMFWYRQDPGLGLRLIYFSYDVKMKEKGDIPEGYSVSREKKERFSLILESASTNQTSMYLCASSLLQTYEQYFGPGTRLTVT.